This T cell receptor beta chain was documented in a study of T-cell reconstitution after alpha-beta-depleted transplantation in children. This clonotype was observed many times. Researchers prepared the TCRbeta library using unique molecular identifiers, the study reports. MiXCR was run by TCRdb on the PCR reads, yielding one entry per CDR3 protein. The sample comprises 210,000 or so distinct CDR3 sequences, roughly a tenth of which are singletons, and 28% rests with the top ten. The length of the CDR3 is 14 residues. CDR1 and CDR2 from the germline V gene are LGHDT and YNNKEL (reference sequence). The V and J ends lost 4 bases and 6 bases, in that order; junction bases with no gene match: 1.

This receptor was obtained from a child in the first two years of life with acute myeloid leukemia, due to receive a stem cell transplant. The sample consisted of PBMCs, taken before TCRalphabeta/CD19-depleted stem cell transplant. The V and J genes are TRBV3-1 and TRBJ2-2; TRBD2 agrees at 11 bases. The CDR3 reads CASSLGLAAGELFF. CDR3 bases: TGTGCCAGCAGCCTGGGACTAGCGGCCGGGGAGCTGTTTTTT.